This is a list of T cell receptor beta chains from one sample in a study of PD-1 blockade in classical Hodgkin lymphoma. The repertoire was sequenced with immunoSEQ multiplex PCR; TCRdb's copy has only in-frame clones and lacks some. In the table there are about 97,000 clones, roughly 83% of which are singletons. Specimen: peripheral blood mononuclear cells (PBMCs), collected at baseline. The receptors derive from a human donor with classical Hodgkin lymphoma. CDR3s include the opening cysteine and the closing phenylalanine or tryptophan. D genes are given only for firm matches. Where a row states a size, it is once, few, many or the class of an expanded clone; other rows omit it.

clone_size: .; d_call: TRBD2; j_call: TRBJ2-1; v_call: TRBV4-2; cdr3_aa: CASSQATVAGAFNEQFF; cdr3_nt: TGTGCCAGCAGCCAGGCCACCGTAGCGGGAGCTTTCAATGAGCAGTTCTTC
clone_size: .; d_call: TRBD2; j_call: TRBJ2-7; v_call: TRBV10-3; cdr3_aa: CAISEGTSGSYEQYF; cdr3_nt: TGTGCCATCAGCGAAGGGACTAGCGGATCCTACGAGCAGTACTTC
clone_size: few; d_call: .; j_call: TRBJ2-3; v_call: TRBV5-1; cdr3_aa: CASSLVDSSTDTQYF; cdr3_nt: TGCGCCAGCAGCTTGGTGGACAGTTCGACAGATACGCAGTATTTT
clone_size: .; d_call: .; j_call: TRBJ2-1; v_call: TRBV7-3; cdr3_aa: CASSSGPPGNEQFF; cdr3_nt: TGTGCCAGCAGCTCGGGACCCCCGGGGAATGAGCAGTTCTTC
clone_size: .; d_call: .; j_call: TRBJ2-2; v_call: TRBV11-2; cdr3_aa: CASSLVEVGELFF; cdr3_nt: TGTGCCAGCAGCTTAGTGGAGGTCGGGGAGCTGTTTTTT
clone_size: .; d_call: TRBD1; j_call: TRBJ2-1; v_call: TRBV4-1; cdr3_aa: CASSQGQGAWNEQFF; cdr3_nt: TGCGCCAGCAGCCAAGGACAGGGGGCGTGGAATGAGCAGTTCTTC
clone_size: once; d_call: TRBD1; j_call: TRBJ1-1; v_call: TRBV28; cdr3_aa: CASNRDRVVTEAFF; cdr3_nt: TGTGCCAGCAACCGGGACAGGGTGGTAACTGAAGCTTTCTTT
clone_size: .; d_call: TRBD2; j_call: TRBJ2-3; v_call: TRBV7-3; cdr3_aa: CASSLIGGSPDTQYF; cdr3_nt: TGTGCCAGCAGCTTAATTGGCGGGAGTCCAGATACGCAGTATTTT
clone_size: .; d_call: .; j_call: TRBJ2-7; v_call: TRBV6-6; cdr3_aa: CASSRTVLGSYEQYF; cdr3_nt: TGTGCCAGCAGTCGGACAGTCCTGGGTAGCTACGAGCAGTACTTC
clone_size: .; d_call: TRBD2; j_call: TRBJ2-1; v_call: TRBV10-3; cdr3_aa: CAISEGDLAGFYNEQFF; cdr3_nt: TGTGCCATCAGTGAGGGGGACCTAGCGGGGTTCTACAATGAGCAGTTCTTC
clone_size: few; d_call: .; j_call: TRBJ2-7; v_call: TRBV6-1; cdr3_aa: CASGGAGPSPEQYF; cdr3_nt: TGTGCCAGCGGTGGGGCGGGCCCCTCCCCCGAGCAGTACTTC
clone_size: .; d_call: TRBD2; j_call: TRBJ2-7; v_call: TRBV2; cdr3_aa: CASSLMGHAGAPGLQYEQYF; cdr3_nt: TGTGCCAGCAGTTTGATGGGCCATGCTGGGGCCCCGGGACTACAGTACGAGCAGTACTTC
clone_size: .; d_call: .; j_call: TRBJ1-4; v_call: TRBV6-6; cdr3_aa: CASRGEAVNEKLFF; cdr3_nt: TGTGCCAGCAGGGGGGAGGCCGTTAATGAAAAACTGTTTTTT
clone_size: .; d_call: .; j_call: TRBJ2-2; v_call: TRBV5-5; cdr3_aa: CASSLGLGSTGELFF; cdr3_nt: TGTGCCAGCAGCTTGGGTCTGGGCTCCACCGGGGAGCTGTTTTTT
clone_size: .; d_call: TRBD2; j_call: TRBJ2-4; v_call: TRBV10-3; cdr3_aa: CAISEPSGIQYF; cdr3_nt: TGTGCCATCAGTGAACCTAGCGGAATTCAGTACTTC
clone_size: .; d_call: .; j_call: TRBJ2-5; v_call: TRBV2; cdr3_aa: CASTRETGETQYF; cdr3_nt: TGTGCCAGCACCCGGGAGACCGGTGAGACCCAGTACTTC
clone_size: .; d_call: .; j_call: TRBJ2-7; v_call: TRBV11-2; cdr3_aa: CASSVRDSPDF; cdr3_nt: TGTGCCAGCAGCGTTCGGGACTCACCAGACTTC
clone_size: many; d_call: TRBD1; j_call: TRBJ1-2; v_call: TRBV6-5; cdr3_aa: CASRPTGFEDGYTF; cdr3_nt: TGTGCCAGCAGACCGACAGGGTTTGAGGATGGCTACACCTTC
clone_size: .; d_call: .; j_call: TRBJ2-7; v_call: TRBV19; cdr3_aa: CASKGPWDEQYF; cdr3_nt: TGTGCCTCCAAAGGCCCCTGGGACGAGCAGTACTTC
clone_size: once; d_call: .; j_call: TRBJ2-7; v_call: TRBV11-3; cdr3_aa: CASSLASAGEQYF; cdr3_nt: TGTGCCAGCAGCTTAGCAAGTGCGGGGGAGCAGTACTTC